This entry features one T cell receptor beta chain sequence. As yet, its antigen is unknown. The sample originates from a study of blood T cells in healthy people across ages. Whole-study findings and limits: Long-lived and aged donors differed, with more naive CD4+ cells and higher diversity in the long-lived.

This CDR3 contains 15 residues. Trimming left V 3 bases short and J 5 bases short, with 16 bases between. Germline V gene data show CDR1 as KGHSH and CDR2 as LQKENI. Primers used in a second PCR of about 7 to 11 cycles were a sample-barcoded 5' primer and a J-beta primer mix. TCRdb recomputed calls from the 5' RACE reads with MiXCR, one row per CDR3 protein. This sample carries approximately 800,000 distinct CDR3 sequences, 50% to 65% of them seen once, and the ten largest clones take under 50%. This chain connects TRBV18 to TRBJ2-5; D gene ambiguous. This sequence was found in an older man in good health. The sequencing sample was made of blood. The CDR3 reads CASSPINQGAETQYF. In DNA form, the CDR3 reads TGTGCCAGCTCACCCATAAACCAAGGCGCCGAGACCCAGTACTTC.